One sample yielded the 24 T cell receptor beta chains listed below, sequenced in a study of CD8+CD57+ T cells in acquired aplastic anemia. Genomic DNA provided the template from which TCR beta VDJ and CDR3 profiles were obtained. Via MiXCR, TCRdb re-called the reads, giving one row per CDR3 protein. This table holds roughly 420,000 distinct CDR3 sequences, about two thirds found once. Sequenced material: sorted CD4+, CD8+, or CD8+CD57+ T cells (not recorded which) from PBMCs. These receptors were obtained from a human donor in good health, serving as a control.

For this clonotype: Relative to the germline gene, one junction end is altered; a read error may explain this. The chain links TRBV19 to TRBJ2-1; a weak D match, TRBD1 (5 bases). The CDR3 runs to 14 residues. Germline V lookup: CDR1 LNHDA, CDR2 SQIVND (reference sequence). CDR3 amino acids: CASSPTGGANVLTF. As DNA, the CDR3 is TGTGCCAGTAGTCCCACCGGTGGGGCCAACGTCCTGACCTTC.

The chain is built from TRBV7-2 and TRBJ1-1, with D hard to call. This CDR3 contains 18 residues. Trimming shortened V by 5 bases and J by 0 bases, and 22 bases separated the two germline ends. Germline CDR1 is SGHTA and CDR2 is FQGNSA. CDR3 protein: CASSVGLAGIRMNTEAFF. The CDR3 DNA reads TGTGCCAGCAGCGTAGGTCTAGCGGGAATCAGAATGAACACTGAAGCTTTCTTT.

V and J are TRBV2 and TRBJ2-7; D perhaps matches TRBD2 (6 bases). Looked up from germline, CDR1 is SNHLY and CDR2 is FYNNEI. V lost 5 bases and J 1 base, leaving 9 bases between the germline ends. This CDR3 contains 13 residues. The CDR3 DNA sequence: TGTGCCAGCAGTCCGACTAGGTCCTACGAGCAGTACTTC. This encodes CASSPTRSYEQYF.

This sequence joins TRBV20-1 and TRBJ2-5; no clear D gene. This CDR3 has 14 amino acids. Germline CDR1 is DFQATT and CDR2 is SNEGSKA (reference sequence). The V end was cut by 7 bases, the J end by 3 bases, with 18 bases between. CDR3 nucleotides: TGCAGTGTTAGCCCCAGCCCGAAGGAAGAGACCCAGTACTTC. Amino acids: CSVSPSPKEETQYF.

In the case of this clonotype: At one end the junction does not follow the germline gene, possibly because of a read error. The rearrangement links TRBV20-1 to TRBJ1-1; no clear D gene. The germline V gene encodes CDR1 DFQATT and CDR2 SNEGSKA (reference sequence). The CDR3 is made up of 13 amino acids. CDR3 in amino acids: CIAGADTSNEAFF. CDR3 bases: TGCATTGCTGGCGCCGACACAAGCAATGAAGCTTTCTTT.

CDR3 nucleotides: TGTGCCAGCAGCGGTAGTCTAGGGGGCGCGAAGAATGAGCAGTTCTTC. This sequence encodes CASSGSLGGAKNEQFF. The V and J genes are TRBV9 and TRBJ2-1; 7 positions agree with TRBD1. Trimming cost V 3 bases and J 7 bases; bases outside gene matches: 13. The CDR3 has 16 amino acids. Germline V CDR1 and CDR2: SGDLS, YYNGEE.

A word on this clonotype: Because the CDR3's place on the DNA is in doubt, the DNA is left out and the CDR3 is given as listed by TCRdb. This chain uses TRBV24-1 with TRBJ1-1; the table names TRBD1, a call not compared with the DNA. The CDR3 is 23 amino acids long, termini counted. The germline V gene encodes CDR1 KGHDR and CDR2 SFDVKD. CDR3 sequence: CATSDSGFYLCAWSVDRRTEAFF.

This clonotype was seen at least ten times. The chain has TRBV25-1 and TRBJ1-1, with D unresolved. This CDR3 is 11 amino acids long. V was clipped by 6 bases and J by 2 bases, with 4 bases between them. From germline, CDR1 is MGHDK and CDR2 SYGVNS. This CDR3 is CASRVNTEAFF. CDR3 DNA: TGTGCCAGCAGAGTAAACACTGAAGCTTTCTTT.

Regarding this clonotype: A read error may explain this, as a much larger clone is one base away. V and J are TRBV6-2 or TRBV6-3 and TRBJ1-6; TRBD1 might be the D (6 bases). CDR3 length: 15 residues. Trimming left V 7 bases short and J 8 bases short, with 18 bases between. Germline CDR1 is MNHEY and CDR2 is SVGEGT. In DNA, the CDR3 is TGTGCCAGCATTCCCAGCGCCCCAGGGGATTCACCCCTCCACTTT. It yields the protein CASIPSAPGDSPLHF.

Concerning this clonotype itself: Without the conserved terminal phenylalanine or tryptophan, this CDR3 likely stems from a read error. It is unclear where the CDR3 begins or ends on the DNA, so no DNA is shown, and the CDR3 is as TCRdb lists it. V usage is TRBV9 and J usage is TRBJ1-2. Germline CDR1 is SGDLS and CDR2 is YYNGEE. 13 amino acids form the CDR3, both terminal residues included. The CDR3 reads CASSIMTSLADNL.

The V and J genes are TRBV19 and TRBJ2-7; a possible D gene is TRBD2 (5 bases). V gave up 6 bases and J gave up 5 bases, with 17 bases separating them. Germline CDR1 LNHDA, CDR2 SQIVND (reference sequence). The CDR3 is 14 residues long. The CDR3 sequence is CASSRPGMVDEQYF. The CDR3 bases are TGTGCCAGTAGCCGGCCGGGGATGGTAGACGAGCAGTACTTC.

For the CDR3, the DNA is TGCAGTGTTGAAGGTCAGGGTCGGACTAATGAAAAACTGTTTTTT. It codes for CSVEGQGRTNEKLFF. V usage is TRBV20-1 and J usage is TRBJ1-4, with TRBD1 as a possible D gene (5 bases). The V end lost 7 bases, the J end lost 2 bases, and 17 bases lay between the germline ends. Germline V lookup: CDR1 DFQATT, CDR2 SNEGSKA (reference sequence). This CDR3 is built from 15 residues.

This clonotype showed up just a few times. The genes are TRBV7-9 and TRBJ1-2; D remains unclear. V was clipped by 5 bases and J by 7 bases, with 11 bases between them. Germline CDR1 and CDR2: SEHNR and FQNEAQ (reference sequence). This CDR3 has 12 residues. The CDR3 loop reads CASSHPGSGYTF. The CDR3 nucleotides read TGTGCCAGCAGCCATCCCGGTTCTGGCTACACCTTC.

The chain joins TRBV9 to TRBJ2-5, with 7 positions matching TRBD1. V shed 4 bases and J 3 bases; nucleotides not matched to a gene: 6. Germline V gene sequence: CDR1 SGDLS, CDR2 YYNGEE. The CDR3 contains 14 residues. The CDR3 spells CASSPGTGEETQYF. CDR3 DNA: TGTGCCAGCAGCCCCGGAACAGGGGAAGAGACCCAGTACTTC.

The V gene is TRBV20-1, the J gene TRBJ1-1; maybe TRBD1 (5 bases). V was shortened by 5 bases and J by 9 bases, with 19 bases between the two germline ends. CDR1 is DFQATT, CDR2 SNEGSKA, per germline (reference sequence). The CDR3 is made up of 13 amino acids. The CDR3, as DNA: TGCAGTGCTTTCGCCGGGGGAGGGGCGCAAGCTTTCTTT. Translation gives CSAFAGGGAQAFF.

Concerning this clonotype: The CDR3 does not end in the conserved phenylalanine or tryptophan, so this is likely a read error. The DNA is omitted, as the CDR3 cannot be located on it reliably, and the CDR3 follows TCRdb's listing. V usage is TRBV2 and J usage is TRBJ2-2; the table's D gene call, TRBD1, was not cross checked with the DNA. Germline lookup yields CDR1 SNHLY and CDR2 FYNNEI. Inclusive of both ends, the CDR3 amounts to 15 amino acids. CDR3 in amino acids: CASSALAGGQPQQFG.

This clonotype has a count of ten or more. V usage is TRBV6-5 and J usage is TRBJ1-6; no firm D call. From germline, CDR1 is MNHEY and CDR2 SVGAGI. Trimming stripped 4 bases from V and 8 bases from J, with 18 bases between. The CDR3 is made up of 16 amino acids. CDR3 DNA: TGTGCCAGCAGTTGGAGGGCCTTCTTTGGGCATTCACCCCTCCACTTT. Translating gives CASSWRAFFGHSPLHF.

The genes are TRBV7-2 and TRBJ1-4; D perhaps matches TRBD1 (5 bases). Per the germline V gene, CDR1 is SGHTA and CDR2 is FQGNSA. This CDR3 contains 14 residues. The germline V and J ends were trimmed by 5 bases and 12 bases, with 19 bases remaining between them. The CDR3 reads CASSELRVDAQLFF. The CDR3 DNA reads as TGTGCCAGCAGCGAACTCAGGGTTGATGCGCAACTGTTTTTT. The full variable domain, rest sourced from reference TRBV7-2 and TRBJ1-4, is GAGVSQSPSNKVTEKGKDVELRCDPISGHTALYWYRQSLGQGLEFLIYFQGNSAPDKSGLPSDRFSAERTGGSVSTLTIQRTQQEDSAVYLCASSELRVDAQLFFGSGTQLSVL.

This clonotype appeared many times. The chain carries TRBV13 and TRBJ1-6; 7 positions agree with TRBD1. The CDR3 is 14 residues long. Germline assignment: CDR1 PRHDT and CDR2 FYEKMQ (reference sequence). The V and J ends lost 2 bases and 10 bases, in that order; junction bases with no gene match: 5. The CDR3 reads CASSLKAGGSPLHF. The DNA for the CDR3 is TGTGCCAGCAGCTTAAAGGCAGGGGGATCACCCCTCCACTTT.

The chain carries TRBV7-2 and TRBJ2-7; 10 positions match TRBD1. CDR1 and CDR2 from the germline V gene are SGHTA and FQGNSA. After removal of 5 bases from V and 7 bases from J, the junction contained 17 bases not matched to a gene. The CDR3 totals 17 residues. The CDR3 loop is CASSRTGTGACEQEQYF. In DNA, the CDR3 is TGTGCCAGCAGCCGAACCGGGACAGGGGCATGCGAGCAGGAGCAGTACTTC. Supplemented by reference TRBV7-2 and TRBJ2-7, the full variable domain reads GAGVSQSPSNKVTEKGKDVELRCDPISGHTALYWYRQSLGQGLEFLIYFQGNSAPDKSGLPSDRFSAERTGGSVSTLTIQRTQQEDSAVYLCASSRTGTGACEQEQYFGPGTRLTVT.

V and J are TRBV2 and TRBJ2-7, with a weak D call TRBD2 (5 bases). CDR3 length: 16 residues. V gave up 6 bases and J gave up 6 bases, with 24 bases separating them. From germline, CDR1 is SNHLY and CDR2 FYNNEI. The CDR3 loop is CASSLTGIDLITEQYF. CDR3 DNA: TGTGCCAGCAGCTTGACGGGAATCGACCTTATAACCGAGCAGTACTTC.

This chain uses TRBV15 with TRBJ2-7, with a tentative D call TRBD2 (6 bases). The germline CDR1 and CDR2 sequences are LNHNV and YYDKDF (reference sequence). The V gene lost 0 bases and the J gene lost 10 bases, with 16 bases spanning the gap. The CDR3 runs to 14 residues. The CDR3 DNA follows: TGTGCCACCAGCAGAGATCTGGAGGGATACGCCCAGTACTTC. Encoded protein: CATSRDLEGYAQYF.

In its sample, this clonotype was seen many times. V and J are TRBV30 and TRBJ1-5; unclear D gene. CDR3 length: 14 amino acids. From germline, CDR1 is GTSNPN and CDR2 SVGIG (reference sequence). V lost 0 bases and J lost 1, with 7 bases in between. The CDR3 DNA is TGTGCCTGGAGTGTTCTGGGAAGCAATCAGCCCCAGCATTTT. Amino acid sequence: CAWSVLGSNQPQHF.

This clonotype was counted ten times or more. The chain is built from TRBV5-1 and TRBJ1-2; D may be TRBD1 (5 bases). Germline lookup yields CDR1 SGHRS and CDR2 YFSETQ. Trimming left V 2 bases short and J 4 bases short, with 15 bases between. The CDR3 totals 15 residues. The CDR3 region has the DNA TGCGCCAGCAGCTTCCAGGGTCGGGATGGCTATGGCTACACCTTC. As protein: CASSFQGRDGYGYTF.